This entry describes one T cell receptor (beta chain). CDR1 is SGHNT and CDR2 is YENEEA in the germline V gene. This CDR3 contains 16 residues. Trimming took 4 bases from V and 7 from J; bases not matched to a gene: 11. The data derive from a study of T-cell memory formation after mild COVID-19. Study-wide context: The two donors had largely donor-specific TCR clusters.

TCRdb analysed the 5' RACE reads with MiXCR anew, one entry per CDR3 protein. The data contain approximately 150,000 distinct CDR3 sequences, more than 12% of them singletons. This TCR was recovered from an adult woman who had mild COVID-19 (a few samples of this study predate the infection). Cell type and time point are not known. The rearrangement links TRBV11-3 to TRBJ2-3, with 10 bases that match TRBD2. Sequencing used PBMCs or a T cell subset sorted from them (not recorded which). The CDR3 reads CASSYGAGGAGHTQYF. The DNA of the CDR3 is TGTGCCAGCAGCTACGGAGCGGGAGGGGCAGGTCATACGCAGTATTTT.